This T cell receptor beta chain was recovered during a study of cytomegalovirus exposure and HLA in healthy donors. Regarding the study as a whole: About 87% or about 30% of the time was how often most TCR beta V segments were productive, according to an earlier analysis.

Primers included in the PCR were 60 Vbeta and 13 Jbeta primers. Measured with immunoSEQ multiplex PCR; TCRdb has only the in-frame clones, and not every one. The sample yields around 150,000 clones, 68% seen once. Remarks on this clone: Its specificity is not known.

The CDR3 sequence is 14 residues long. V gave up 5 bases and J gave up 2 bases; unmatched junction bases: 4. Per germline, CDR1 LNHDA and CDR2 SQIVND (reference sequence). Sequencing was done on a sample of PBMCs. This clonotype was sampled from a man between 45 and 60 years old in good health and CMV-seronegative. The genes are TRBV19 and TRBJ2-7, with 9 bases lining up with TRBD1. This CDR3 is CASSPDRGAYEQYF. The CDR3 DNA sequence: TGTGCCAGTAGTCCTGACAGGGGGGCCTACGAGCAGTACTTC.